These 27 T cell receptor beta chains came from one sample sequenced in a study of early T cells in non-severe SARS-CoV-2 infection. TCRdb ran MiXCR on the 5' RACE reads and lists one entry per CDR3 protein. The sample has some 30,000 distinct CDR3 sequences, about 6.1% seen once. Sequenced material: whole blood. Receptor source: an adult who was a healthcare worker with PCR-confirmed SARS-CoV-2 infection or an uninfected control (not recorded which).

V usage is TRBV5-1 and J usage is TRBJ2-7; D could derive from TRBD1 or TRBD2 (5 bases each). The germline CDR1 and CDR2 sequences are SGHRS and YFSETQ. The V gene lost 0 bases and the J gene lost 0 bases, with 10 bases spanning the gap. The CDR3 has 15 amino acids. This chain's CDR3 is CASSLGGTASYEQYF. The CDR3 DNA reads as TGCGCCAGCAGCTTGGGAGGGACGGCCTCCTACGAGCAGTACTTC.

This clonotype was observed many times. This sequence joins TRBV29-1 and TRBJ2-1; TRBD1 aligns across 11 bases. The ends lost 4 bases at V and 3 bases at J; junction bases unmatched: 8. The CDR3 length is 16 residues. Germline V CDR1 and CDR2: SQVTM, ANQGSEA. The CDR3: CSVAGRTGGYYNEQFF. CDR3 coding DNA: TGCAGCGTTGCGGGTCGGACAGGGGGCTACTACAATGAGCAGTTCTTC.

Many counts were recorded for this clonotype. This sequence joins TRBV11-1 and TRBJ2-3; 10 bases are shared with TRBD2. The CDR3 loop spans 17 amino acids. Trimming removed 3 bases from V and 3 bases from J; junction bases left unmatched: 9. Germline values: CDR1 SGHAT, CDR2 FQDESV (reference sequence). In DNA, the CDR3 is TGTGCCAGCAGCTTTATTCTAGCGGGGGACATGACAGATACGCAGTATTTT. Amino acid sequence: CASSFILAGDMTDTQYF.

This clonotype was seen many times. The CDR3 coding sequence is TGCAGTGCTAGAGACTCGGCCGTGGGGGCTCACCCCCTCAAAAGCACAGATACGCAGTATTTT. This encodes CSARDSAVGAHPLKSTDTQYF. The V gene is TRBV20-1, the J gene TRBJ2-3, with D possibly TRBD1 on 6 matching bases. The CDR3 totals 21 residues. Looked up from germline, CDR1 is DFQATT and CDR2 is SNEGSKA (reference sequence). V was clipped by 0 bases and J by 0 bases, with 28 bases between them.

This clonotype appeared many times. The chain has TRBV18 and TRBJ1-6; D call uncertain. The CDR3 is 14 residues long. V shed 0 bases and J shed 7 bases, with 7 bases lying between them. The germline V gene encodes CDR1 KGHSH and CDR2 LQKENI. The CDR3 DNA reads TGTGCCAGCTCACCACCGGAGAAGAATTCACCCCTCCACTTT. The encoded protein is CASSPPEKNSPLHF.

This clonotype appeared many times. The chain couples TRBV7-6 to TRBJ2-1; a weak D match, TRBD2 (6 bases). V was shortened by 3 bases and J by 0 bases, with 12 bases between the two germline ends. Germline V lookup: CDR1 SGHVS, CDR2 FNYEAQ. CDR3 length: 16 residues. The CDR3 loop is CASSFPDGSSYNEQFF. In DNA, the CDR3 is TGTGCCAGCAGCTTCCCGGACGGGAGCTCCTACAATGAGCAGTTCTTC. The whole variable domain, filled in from reference TRBV7-6 and TRBJ2-1, reads GAGVSQSPRYKVTKRGQDVALRCDPISGHVSLYWYRQALGQGPEFLTYFNYEAQQDKSGLPNDRFSAERPEGSISTLTIQRTEQRDSAMYRCASSFPDGSSYNEQFFGPGTRLTVL.

This clonotype showed up many times. J is TRBJ2-7 and V is TRBV2, with D hard to call. The CDR3 has 12 amino acids. V was trimmed by 4 bases and J by 3 bases, leaving 7 bases between them. Looked up from germline, CDR1 is SNHLY and CDR2 is FYNNEI. The CDR3 DNA follows: TGTGCCAGCAGTGTGAATGGCTACGAGCAGTACTTC. Protein product: CASSVNGYEQYF.

Many counts were recorded for this clonotype. V and J are TRBV5-5 and TRBJ1-3; no clear D. Germline V gene data show CDR1 as SGHKS and CDR2 as YYEKEE (reference sequence). V lost 5 bases, J lost 0 bases, and 12 bases lay in between. The CDR3 runs to 15 residues. The CDR3 sequence: CASSYGRNSGNTIYF. The DNA of the CDR3 is TGTGCCAGCAGTTATGGACGGAACTCTGGAAACACCATATATTTT.

This clonotype came up many times. The chain has TRBV19 and TRBJ2-1; 11 nucleotides match TRBD2. With 5 bases clipped from V and 7 bases from J, the junction kept 13 bases outside the gene matches. The CDR3 runs to 17 residues. CDR1 is LNHDA, CDR2 SQIVND, per germline (reference sequence). The CDR3 DNA reads as TGTGCCAGTAGTCGCGGGAAGGGACTAGCGGACGTAAATGAGCAGTTCTTC. Residues: CASSRGKGLADVNEQFF.

This clonotype has at least ten counts. Written as DNA, the CDR3 is TGTGCCAGCAGCCTTAGTCGGTCCAGGGCTAACACTGAAGCTTTCTTT. As protein: CASSLSRSRANTEAFF. This chain joins TRBV7-2 and TRBJ1-1; weak D call: TRBD1 (5 bases). This CDR3 region has 16 residues. Germline assignment: CDR1 SGHTA and CDR2 FQGNSA. V was clipped by 5 bases and J by 2 bases, with 18 bases between them.

This sequence joins TRBV11-1 and TRBJ2-3; TRBD1 matches 7 bases. The CDR3 is made up of 15 amino acids. Germline-derived CDR1 and CDR2 are SGHAT and FQDESV (reference sequence). V gave up 4 bases and J gave up 1 base; unmatched junction bases: 5. This chain's CDR3 is CASSSRDSRTDTQYF. CDR3 nucleotide sequence: TGTGCCAGCAGCTCCCGGGACAGTCGCACAGATACGCAGTATTTT.

This clonotype occurred many times. The chain employs TRBV12-3 or TRBV12-4 and TRBJ2-7, with no clear D. This CDR3 region has 12 residues. The V end lost 5 bases, the J end lost 6 bases, and 11 bases lay between the germline ends. CDR3 bases: TGTGCCAGCAGTCGGAGTAGTGGCGAGCAGTACTTC. Its translation: CASSRSSGEQYF.

This clonotype was detected a few times. The V call is TRBV6-5, the J call TRBJ1-1; possible D gene TRBD1, 5 bases. The CDR3 loop spans 14 amino acids. Germline CDR1 and CDR2: MNHEY and SVGAGI. The V and J ends lost 4 bases and 5 bases respectively, with 14 bases between them. In DNA, the CDR3 is TGTGCCAGCAGTTTGGCGCAGGGTCCAACTGAAGCTTTCTTT. It specifies CASSLAQGPTEAFF.

This clonotype came up many times. V and J are TRBV11-2 and TRBJ2-1; 11 bases are shared with TRBD2. Trimming at V came to 6 bases and at J to 4 bases, leaving 8 bases not matched to a gene. The germline V gene has CDR1 SGHAT and CDR2 FQNNGV. The CDR3 runs 16 residues. The CDR3 DNA follows: TGTGCCAGCAGACGACTAGCGGGAAACCAATACAATGAGCAGTTCTTC. It specifies CASRRLAGNQYNEQFF.

In its sample, this clonotype was seen many times. The chain has TRBV6-1 and TRBJ2-3, with D possibly matching TRBD2 (6 bases). This CDR3 spans 13 amino acids. Trimming pared 6 bases from V and 5 bases from J, leaving 12 bases between. Germline CDR1 reads MNHNS; CDR2 reads SASEGT. The CDR3 DNA is TGTGCCAGCAGGGGCCCCGGGGGAGATACGCAGTATTTT. It codes for CASRGPGGDTQYF.

This clonotype was observed many times. This chain connects TRBV12-3 or TRBV12-4 to TRBJ2-1; 7 bases fit TRBD2. The junction had 9 bases not matched to a gene; V was cut back by 6 bases and J by 10 bases. The CDR3 runs 13 residues. CDR3 sequence (DNA): TGTGCCAGCAGCCAGCGGGACCTAGGGGAGCAGTTCTTC. Translated, it gives CASSQRDLGEQFF.

This clonotype was counted at least ten times. The chain links TRBV7-9 to TRBJ2-7; the D gene could be TRBD1 or TRBD2 (5 bases each). CDR1 is SEHNR, CDR2 FQNEAQ, per germline (reference sequence). Deletions cut 3 bases from V and 3 bases from J, with 15 bases between. CDR3 length: 15 residues. The CDR3 nucleotides read TGTGCCAGCAGCTTGGTGGGGGTCGGTAGCTACGAGCAGTACTTC. This codes for CASSLVGVGSYEQYF. The full variable domain, rest sourced from reference TRBV7-9 and TRBJ2-7, is DTGVSQNPRHKITKRGQNVTFRCDPISEHNRLYWYRQTLGQGPEFLTYFQNEAQLEKSRLLSDRFSAERPKGSFSTLEIQRTEQGDSAMYLCASSLVGVGSYEQYFGPGTRLTVT.

This clonotype was recorded many times. The chain has TRBV6-4 and TRBJ2-6; the D gene is possibly TRBD1 (5 bases). The CDR3 covers 15 residues. The V end lost 6 bases, the J end lost 2 bases, and 11 bases lay between the germline ends. In germline, CDR1 is MRHNA, CDR2 SNTAGT. CDR3 loop: CASSESGTGANVLTF. The CDR3 region has the DNA TGTGCCAGCAGCGAGTCAGGGACTGGGGCCAACGTCCTGACTTTC.

The rearrangement joins TRBV5-1 to TRBJ2-1; 9 bases match TRBD2. Germline-derived CDR1 and CDR2 are SGHRS and YFSETQ. Trimming took 4 bases from V and 2 from J; bases not matched to a gene: 7. The CDR3 length is 16 residues. This CDR3 reads CASSPLAGVTYNEQFF. Here the CDR3 DNA reads TGCGCCAGCAGCCCACTAGCGGGCGTTACCTACAATGAGCAGTTCTTC.

This clonotype showed up many times. DNA of the CDR3: TGTGCTACTCTCCGGACTAGCGGGGAGCTGGAGCAGTTCTTC. This translates into CATLRTSGELEQFF. V is TRBV6-5 and J is TRBJ2-1; 12 bases align to TRBD2. The CDR3 extends over 14 amino acids. From germline, CDR1 is MNHEY and CDR2 SVGAGI.

This clonotype was seen repeatedly, ten times or more. This sequence joins TRBV19 and TRBJ1-6; 7 positions agree with TRBD1. J gave up 10 bases and V 2 bases, and 8 bases lay outside the gene matches. This CDR3 is built from 15 residues. Germline CDR1 LNHDA, CDR2 SQIVND (reference sequence). The CDR3 nucleotides read TGTGCCAGTAGTATATCCCCACAGGGGACATCACCCCTCCACTTT. This translates into CASSISPQGTSPLHF. The whole variable domain, filled in from reference TRBV19 and TRBJ1-6, reads DGGITQSPKYLFRKEGQNVTLSCEQNLNHDAMYWYRQDPGQGLRLIYYSQIVNDFQKGDIAEGYSVSREKKESFPLTVTSAQKNPTAFYLCASSISPQGTSPLHFGNGTRLTVT.

This clonotype was recorded a few times. V is TRBV18 and J is TRBJ2-1; D call uncertain. CDR1 and CDR2 (germline): KGHSH, LQKENI. The ends were cut back, 6 bases at V and 10 bases at J, with 10 bases in the middle. CDR3 length equals 11 residues. CDR3 amino acids: CASSSGLEQFF. As DNA, the CDR3 is TGTGCCAGCTCCTCCGGGCTAGAGCAGTTCTTC. The complete variable domain, with remaining parts taken from reference TRBV18 and TRBJ2-1, reads NAGVMQNPRHLVRRRGQEARLRCSPMKGHSHVYWYRQLPEEGLKFMVYLQKENIIDESGMPKERFSAEFPKEGPSILRIQQVVRGDSAAYFCASSSGLEQFFGPGTRLTVL.

This clonotype has a handful of counts. The chain employs TRBV7-9 and TRBJ2-7; D assignment may be TRBD1 or TRBD2 (5 bases each). Germline CDR1 SEHNR, CDR2 FQNEAQ (reference sequence). This CDR3 has 14 amino acids. V was shortened by 4 bases and J by 9 bases, with 19 bases between the two germline ends. Here the CDR3 DNA reads TGTGCCAGCAGCTCCCCCCCGGGACCGGCGGGGCAGTACTTC. Its translation: CASSSPPGPAGQYF.

This clonotype occurred many times. The chain has TRBV15 and TRBJ1-1; perhaps TRBD1 as D (5 bases). The CDR3 has 14 residues. Germline V gene sequence: CDR1 LNHNV, CDR2 YYDKDF (reference sequence). With 5 bases removed from V and 1 base from J, the gap between germline ends came to 11 bases. Here the CDR3 DNA reads TGTGCCACCAGCCGCCGACAGACGAACACTGAAGCTTTCTTT. It encodes CATSRRQTNTEAFF.

This clonotype was seen many times. The V call is TRBV6-2 or TRBV6-3, the J call TRBJ2-7; D perhaps matches TRBD2 (6 bases). The CDR3 sequence is 15 residues long. Germline V gene sequence: CDR1 MNHEY, CDR2 SVGEGT. Trimming took 5 bases from V and 0 from J, leaving 14 bases between them. DNA of the CDR3: TGTGCCAGCAGTCTTACCGGGACTCCCTCCTACGAGCAGTACTTC. Translated: CASSLTGTPSYEQYF.

This clonotype was detected ten times or more. The V call is TRBV19, the J call TRBJ2-7; D is ambiguous. This CDR3 is built from 14 residues. Germline assignment: CDR1 LNHDA and CDR2 SQIVND (reference sequence). V was trimmed by 2 bases and J by 3 bases, leaving 11 bases between them. DNA of the CDR3: TGTGCCAGTAGTATAATGGTGGGCCACTACGAGCAGTACTTC. Translating gives CASSIMVGHYEQYF.

This chain uses TRBV12-3 or TRBV12-4 with TRBJ1-2; 10 nucleotides line up with TRBD1. The trim removed 6 bases at V and 5 bases at J, leaving 9 bases unmatched. The CDR3 has 15 amino acids. Here the CDR3 reads CASRQSGTGVYGYTF. The CDR3 nucleotides are TGTGCCAGCAGACAGTCCGGGACAGGGGTTTATGGCTACACCTTC.